This T cell receptor (beta chain) originates from a study of human T cells and chemical hapten exposure (dated by TCRdb to about 2021). In the study overall: The libraries were sequenced as a pool, and the TCR yield per sample differed mostly because of small variations in library volumes within the pool. The study tracked peripheral blood TCR repertoire changes in vivo during primary and secondary sensitization to the hapten diphenylcyclopropenone (DPC) in alopecia patients. Both TCR alpha and TCR beta chains were sequenced from each blood RNA sample. Broad study findings and their caveats: Repeated subsampling changed both the strength of the expansion versus patch-test correlation and the threshold at which the correlation became significant. DPC sensitization did not change the number of TCRs with a frequency above 1 in 1000, and there was no evidence of changes in global repertoire structure.

The library relied on 5' RACE. These reads were obtained on an Illumina MiSeq. During library preparation, unique molecular identifiers were attached to individual cDNA molecules so that TCRs could be counted in a quantitative, reproducible way. On the study's bioinformatics: Samples had a median of roughly 87,000 TCRs, with a range from 23,224 to 690,600. The Decombinator software suite was used to annotate the V, J and CDR3 of the TCR reads. To make PS versus PT1 abundance plots, every sample was subsampled to the same number of TCRs (28,000). Expanded TCRs were defined as absent before sensitization and observed at least eight times at the 2-week time point. TCRdb passed the public sequencing reads through fastp at Q25 and MiXCR, retaining productive beta sequences. Rows are combined by CDR3 protein, so each entry shows the most common genes and DNA. The V and J calls and clone size come from TCRdb's table, not from the authors' own analysis. In all, the sample holds 150,000 or so distinct CDR3 sequences, and 4.1% of those were seen once. The biggest ten clones account for around 1.5% of the sample.

From cysteine to phenylalanine, the CDR3 is 12 amino acids long. Of all the DNA, just the CDR3 is kept, 36 bases in frame from base 1. CDR1 and CDR2 were assigned from the germline V gene as SGHRS and YFSETQ. Relative to germline, V is 5 bases shorter and J is 5 bases shorter, with 10 bases between their ends. This clonotype was counted between two and nine times. Its antigen remains unidentified. Base qualities are not recorded, but no much larger clone differs from it by a single base. Unfractionated whole blood was collected in Tempus Blood RNA tubes, and total RNA was extracted from that blood. As TCR sequencing controls, 4 or 5 healthy volunteers were used, with blood taken at day 0, 2 weeks and 6 weeks.

The rearranged segments are TRBV5-1 and TRBJ2-5; the D gene lacks a confident call. The source of this sequence is a female donor in good health. The CDR3 sequence is CASSLYPETQYF. The nucleotide sequence reads TGCGCCAGCAGTCTCTATCCGGAGACCCAGTACTTC.